Each of the 22 T cell receptor beta chains below was sequenced from the same sample in a study of spatial heterogeneity in lung cancer. Documented time point: sample taken at primary tumor resection. Via MiXCR, TCRdb re-called the 5' RACE reads, giving one row per CDR3 protein. The sample records more than 80,000 distinct CDR3 sequences, more than 10% being singletons. This sample comprised PBMCs, obtained at surgery. The receptors here all came from a male donor with early-stage non-small cell lung cancer.

The rearrangement links TRBV7-2 to TRBJ2-3; TRBD2 matches 13 bases. J lost 8 bases, V lost 5 bases, and 13 bases had no gene match. The CDR3 is 17 residues long. Germline assignment: CDR1 SGHTA and CDR2 FQGNSA. CDR3 in amino acids: CASSTTGTSGTGSTQYF. DNA for the CDR3: TGTGCCAGCAGCACAACCGGGACTAGCGGGACGGGCAGTACGCAGTATTTT.

This clonotype was counted between two and nine times. The chain is built from TRBV11-2 and TRBJ1-6, with D unresolved. Germline CDR1 and CDR2: SGHAT and FQNNGV. CDR3 size: 15 residues. The V and J ends lost 1 base and 1 base respectively, with 5 bases between them. The CDR3 sequence: CASSLAGSYNSPLHF. In DNA form, the CDR3 reads TGTGCCAGCAGCTTAGCGGGGTCCTATAATTCACCCCTCCACTTT.

This clonotype has a count of ten or more. CDR3 sequence (DNA): TGCGCCAGCGGGTCCGGGCGCAATGAGCAGTTCTTC. This sequence encodes CASGSGRNEQFF. The genes are TRBV5-1 and TRBJ2-1; no firm D call. CDR3 size: 12 residues. V lost 7 bases to trimming and J lost 6 bases, with 11 bases between them. CDR1 SGHRS and CDR2 YFSETQ come from the germline V gene.

There are a few counts of this clonotype. V gene TRBV20-1 combines with J gene TRBJ2-3, with 7 bases lining up with TRBD1. Germline V gives CDR1 DFQATT, CDR2 SNEGSKA (reference sequence). The CDR3 runs to 16 residues. V trimming: 6 bases; J trimming: 0 bases; junction bases outside the gene matches: 12. Here the CDR3 reads CSATPPGQISTDTQYF. CDR3 bases: TGCAGTGCCACCCCACCGGGACAGATTAGCACAGATACGCAGTATTTT.

The gene calls are TRBV6-2 or TRBV6-3 and TRBJ1-2; possibly TRBD1 for D (5 bases). The V gene's germline CDR1 is MNHEY and CDR2 SVGEGT. Trimming removed 2 bases from V and 7 bases from J, with 14 bases in between. There are 14 residues in the CDR3. The DNA for the CDR3 is TGTGCCAGCAGTTACGGGCAGGGAAAGCGTGGCTACACCTTC. This sequence encodes CASSYGQGKRGYTF.

This clonotype was detected only once. The gene calls are TRBV28 and TRBJ1-3, with D uncertain. CDR3 length: 11 residues. The V end was cut by 5 bases, the J end by 8 bases, with 7 bases between. Looked up from germline, CDR1 is MDHEN and CDR2 is SYDVKM. Here the CDR3 reads CASSPADTIYF. As DNA, the CDR3 is TGTGCCAGCAGTCCGGCAGACACCATATATTTT.

This rearrangement joins TRBV5-1 to TRBJ2-1; possible D gene TRBD1, 5 bases. Germline CDR1 and CDR2: SGHRS and YFSETQ. Deletions cut 0 bases from V and 7 bases from J, with 11 bases between. The CDR3 loop spans 14 amino acids. This CDR3 is CASSLVQGANEQFF. DNA for the CDR3: TGCGCCAGCAGCTTGGTCCAGGGTGCAAATGAGCAGTTCTTC.

The table lists this clonotype with a few counts. V usage is TRBV9 and J usage is TRBJ2-5; 11 bases fit TRBD2. The CDR3 consists of 15 residues. V gave up 3 bases and J gave up 5 bases; unmatched junction bases: 6. Per germline, CDR1 SGDLS and CDR2 YYNGEE. Written as DNA, the CDR3 is TGTGCCAGCAGCGGAATAGCGGGAGGGCCGGAGACCCAGTACTTC. Translation gives CASSGIAGGPETQYF.

The chain employs TRBV12-3 or TRBV12-4 and TRBJ1-6; no definite D call. Deletions cut 9 bases from V and 4 bases from J, with 10 bases between. The CDR3 is 13 amino acids. In DNA, the CDR3 is TGTGCCAGTCTGGACGAATATAATTCACCCCTCCACTTT. Amino acid sequence: CASLDEYNSPLHF.

This rearrangement joins TRBV6-6 to TRBJ1-5; D is possibly TRBD1 (5 bases). The V and J ends lost 2 bases and 8 bases respectively, with 16 bases between them. Germline V gene data show CDR1 as MNHNY and CDR2 as SVGAGI (reference sequence). The CDR3 spans 15 residues. CDR3 residues: CASSYASRDGEPQHF. The CDR3 nucleotides read TGTGCCAGCAGTTACGCGAGCAGGGACGGGGAGCCCCAGCATTTT.

This clonotype was seen a few times. The chain has TRBV6-2 or TRBV6-3 and TRBJ1-4; D not certain. The CDR3 has 13 residues. V was cut by 3 bases and J by 4 bases, with 6 bases left in between. From germline, CDR1 is MNHEY and CDR2 SVGEGT. The CDR3 DNA sequence: TGTGCCAGCAGTTATGGAGATAATGAAAAACTGTTTTTT. It yields the protein CASSYGDNEKLFF.

The chain couples TRBV7-3 to TRBJ2-1, with 10 bases lining up with TRBD1. J gave up 7 bases and V 4 bases, and 7 bases lay outside the gene matches. The CDR3 runs 15 residues. Per the germline V gene, CDR1 is SGHTA and CDR2 is FQGTGA. The CDR3 DNA is TGTGCCAGCAGCTCGACCGGGACAGGGGCGAATGAGCAGTTCTTC. Residues: CASSSTGTGANEQFF.

This clonotype came up once. The genes are TRBV20-1 and TRBJ2-5; 11 bases map to TRBD2. Trimming cost V 6 bases and J 2 bases; bases outside gene matches: 5. The CDR3 length is 14 residues. CDR1 is DFQATT and CDR2 is SNEGSKA in the germline V gene (reference sequence). CDR3 in amino acids: CSALAGGTQETQYF. CDR3 DNA sequence: TGCAGTGCGTTAGCGGGGGGGACACAAGAGACCCAGTACTTC.

This clonotype has ten or more counts. The chain links TRBV7-2 to TRBJ2-5; D is perhaps TRBD2 (6 bases). V shed 4 bases and J shed 7 bases, with 16 bases lying between them. Germline V gives CDR1 SGHTA, CDR2 FQGNSA. The CDR3 is 14 amino acids. The chain's CDR3 is CASSSFRRGGTQYF. The CDR3 DNA reads TGTGCCAGCAGCTCATTTCGGCGGGGAGGGACCCAGTACTTC.

V gene TRBV27 combines with J gene TRBJ2-3; unclear D gene. The germline V gene has CDR1 MNHEY and CDR2 SMNVEV (reference sequence). The V end was cut by 9 bases, the J end by 2 bases, with 12 bases between. This CDR3 comprises 13 residues. The CDR3 loop is CARDEEVTDTQYF. CDR3 bases: TGTGCCAGAGACGAAGAGGTCACAGATACGCAGTATTTT.

This clonotype was seen more than once but under ten times. This chain uses TRBV5-1 with TRBJ2-5, with 14 positions matching TRBD2. The CDR3 spans 16 residues. Losses at the gene ends were 4 bases for V and 5 bases for J; bases not matched to a gene: 7. Germline V gene data show CDR1 as SGHRS and CDR2 as YFSETQ. The CDR3, as DNA: TGCGCCAGCAGCATTGGGACTAGCGGGAGTCCCGAGACCCAGTACTTC. This codes for CASSIGTSGSPETQYF.

This clonotype has only a few counts. This rearrangement joins TRBV12-3 or TRBV12-4 to TRBJ1-2; a possible D gene is TRBD1 (5 bases). Trimming removed 3 bases at V and 8 bases at J, with 10 bases between. The CDR3 length is 12 residues. The CDR3 loop is CASSFSGKGYTF. The CDR3, as DNA: TGTGCCAGCAGTTTCTCAGGGAAAGGCTACACCTTC.

This clonotype has a handful of counts. The rearrangement uses TRBV7-3 and TRBJ1-4; tentative D call: TRBD1 (5 bases). V was cut by 3 bases and J by 4 bases, with 12 bases left in between. The CDR3 has 15 residues. Germline CDR1 is SGHTA and CDR2 is FQGTGA. This CDR3 is CASSLQGGVNEKLFF. Here the CDR3 DNA reads TGTGCCAGCAGCTTGCAGGGTGGGGTTAATGAAAAACTGTTTTTT.

This clonotype was found a few times. A junction boundary mismatches the germline segment, possibly from a read error. The chain combines TRBV11-2 with TRBJ1-5, with D hard to call. The germline gives CDR1 SGHAT, CDR2 FQNNGV. CDR3 length: 13 amino acids. Written as DNA, the CDR3 is TGTGCCAGCAGCTTAGACAGCATTCAGCCCCAGCATTTT. It translates to CASSLDSIQPQHF. Full variable domain (rest looked up from reference TRBV11-2 and TRBJ1-5): EAGVAQSPRYKIIEKRQSVAFWCNPISGHATLYWYQQILGQGPKLLIQFQNNGVVDDSQLPKDRFSAERLKGVDSTLKIQPAKLEDSAVYLCASSLDSIQPQHFGDGTRLSIL.

This clonotype has a handful of counts. The chain joins TRBV5-6 to TRBJ2-3; possible D gene TRBD2, 6 bases. V gave up 1 base and J gave up 1 base, with 13 bases separating them. This CDR3 is built from 16 residues. Germline-derived CDR1 and CDR2 are SGHDT and YYEEEE. The CDR3 bases are TGTGCCAGCAGCTTGTTGGCAACGGGAGGCACAGATACGCAGTATTTT. Residues: CASSLLATGGTDTQYF.

This clonotype appeared many times. The V and J genes are TRBV7-2 and TRBJ2-3; D is undetermined. The CDR3 covers 11 residues. Germline-derived CDR1 and CDR2 are SGHTA and FQGNSA. With 4 bases removed from V and 2 bases from J, the gap between germline ends came to 1 base. This CDR3 is CASSSTDTQYF. Written as DNA, the CDR3 is TGTGCCAGCAGCTCCACAGATACGCAGTATTTT.

V usage is TRBV5-6 and J usage is TRBJ1-4; weak D call: TRBD1 (5 bases). V was shortened by 1 base and J by 8 bases, with 15 bases between the two germline ends. CDR1 is SGHDT, CDR2 YYEEEE, per germline. The CDR3 runs 15 residues. The DNA of the CDR3 is TGTGCCAGCAGCTTGTTGGCAGGGATAAGCGAAAAACTGTTTTTT. Encoded protein: CASSLLAGISEKLFF.